A selection of T cell receptor beta chains follows, all from one sample in a study of cytomegalovirus exposure and HLA in healthy donors. The data were produced by immunoSEQ multiplex PCR, yet TCRdb's version contains in-frame clones alone and is incomplete. The table lists about 120,000 clones, about 81% of them singletons. The sequenced sample consisted of PBMCs. Source of these receptors: a woman in her thirties or forties in good health and CMV-seropositive. The CDR3 runs from the conserved cysteine through the conserved F or W. D genes are given only for firm matches. Not every row has a clone size; where given, it reads once, few, many or a size class.

cdr3_aa cdr3_nt v_call clone_size d_call j_call
CASSRFNSSGNTIYF TGTGCCAGCAGCCGGTTCAACAGCTCTGGAAACACCATATATTTT TRBV7-9 . . TRBJ1-3
CASSLSVGYEQYF TGTGCCAGCAGTTTATCCGTCGGCTACGAGCAGTACTTC TRBV27 . . TRBJ2-7
CASSYTGTFNTEAFF TGTGCCAGCAGCTACACAGGGACGTTCAACACTGAAGCTTTCTTT TRBV6-5 . . TRBJ1-1
CASSSHGTGGRTEAFF TGTGCCAGTAGTTCCCATGGGACAGGGGGCAGGACTGAAGCTTTCTTT TRBV19 . TRBD1 TRBJ1-1
CASSFTGKMNTEAFF TGCGCCAGCAGCTTCACAGGGAAAATGAACACTGAAGCTTTCTTT TRBV5-1 . . TRBJ1-1
CASRGYDRIYNSPLHF TGTGCCAGCAGAGGCTACGACAGGATCTATAATTCACCCCTCCACTTT TRBV2 . . TRBJ1-6
CASTPGGLAPHEQFF TGTGCCAGCACACCTGGGGGACTAGCTCCCCATGAGCAGTTCTTC TRBV9 . TRBD2 TRBJ2-1
CASSLRLAGVYNEQFF TGTGCCAGCAGCTTGCGGCTAGCGGGGGTATACAATGAGCAGTTCTTC TRBV11-2 . TRBD2 TRBJ2-1
CASSPIMSGQGAYEQYF TGCGCCAGCAGCCCTATAATGTCGGGACAGGGGGCCTACGAGCAGTACTTC TRBV5-1 . TRBD1 TRBJ2-7
CASRAGQGGQPQHF TGTGCCAGCAGAGCCGGACAGGGCGGACAGCCCCAGCATTTT TRBV7-8 . TRBD1 TRBJ1-5
CASSVAGGGTYEQYF TGTGCCAGCAGCGTAGCGGGAGGGGGGACCTACGAGCAGTACTTC TRBV9 . TRBD2 TRBJ2-7
CASRGQYSNQPQHF TGTGCCAGCAGGGGACAATATAGCAATCAGCCCCAGCATTTT TRBV6-1 . . TRBJ1-5
CSVILNYGYTF TGCAGCGTAATACTAAACTATGGCTACACCTTC TRBV29-1 . . TRBJ1-2
CASSPRGETQYF TGTGCCAGCAGCCCCCGGGGAGAGACCCAGTACTTC TRBV7-8 . . TRBJ2-5
CASSLVDRGFQPQHF TGTGCCAGCAGCTTAGTCGACAGGGGGTTCCAGCCCCAGCATTTT TRBV7-2 . TRBD1 TRBJ1-5
CASSFSGDHNSPLHF TGTGCCAGCAGCTTCTCAGGGGACCATAATTCACCCCTCCACTTT TRBV11-1 . . TRBJ1-6
CASSESAGELGDTQYF TGTGCCAGCAGTGAGTCAGCGGGAGAGCTTGGTGATACGCAGTATTTT TRBV25-1 . TRBD2 TRBJ2-3
CASSLSRATVSRSPLHF TGTGCCAGCAGTTTATCGAGGGCCACAGTATCGAGGTCACCCCTCCACTTT TRBV27 . . TRBJ1-6
CASSDLQDSLVYGYTF TGTGCCAGCAGCGATTTGCAAGACAGTCTTGTCTATGGCTACACCTTC TRBV5-8 . . TRBJ1-2
CASSDRGGYSNQPQHF TGTGCCAGCAGTGACAGGGGCGGGTATAGCAATCAGCCCCAGCATTTT TRBV6-1 few . TRBJ1-5